This entry is about one T cell receptor (beta chain). The ends were cut back, 1 base at V and 1 base at J, with 10 bases in the middle. Germline CDR1 is SGHTA and CDR2 is FQGNSA. The CDR3 covers 15 residues. This sample is drawn from a study of graft-versus-host responses after intestinal transplantation. Sequenced by immunoSEQ multiplex PCR; TCRdb stores in-frame clones only, minus some. The sample shows around 30,000 clones, approximately 82% of them seen only once. The sequence was obtained from a human patient who received an intestinal transplant, so some T cells may come from the graft donor. The sequencing here drew on PBMCs, taken 28 days after intestinal transplant. The chain employs TRBV7-2 and TRBJ1-1, with D hard to call. The CDR3 nucleotides are TGTGCCAGCAGCTTAGAAACGTTCTCGAACACTGAAGCTTTCTTT. It specifies CASSLETFSNTEAFF.